Listed here is a single TCR beta chain. The data originate from a study of control samples from healthy donors and cancer patients. The assay was immunoSEQ multiplex PCR, and TCRdb's table has in-frame clones only and misses some. This sample has just under 80,000 clones, with about 90% found just once. The source of this sequence is a woman aged 60 to 75 with head and neck cancer. Sequencing was done on a sample of PBMCs.

CDR3 nucleotide sequence: TGCGCCAGCAGCTTGCTGGACCCAAGGAATGAGCAGTTCTTC. Its translation: CASSLLDPRNEQFF. V usage is TRBV5-1 and J usage is TRBJ2-1; D gene uncertain. Germline CDR1 is SGHRS and CDR2 is YFSETQ. V gave up 1 base and J gave up 7 bases, with 12 bases separating them. The length of the CDR3 is 14 residues.